This TCR beta chain emerged from a study of spatial heterogeneity in lung cancer (dated by TCRdb to 2018 to 2020). For context, the study as a whole: More beta-chain than alpha-chain transcripts were consistently detected, likely reflecting higher beta-chain transcript abundance. At surgery, both alpha and beta chains were TCR-sequenced in fewer than 250 tumor regions, roughly 64 matched nontumor lung samples and some 58 PBMC samples. Nonsynonymous mutation counts, determined by whole-exome sequencing of tumor tissue, were related to TCR repertoire features. In the raw uncorrected reads, each unique combination of TCR and UMI appeared on average more than ten times. TCR alpha and beta repertoires were quantitatively compared across multiple tumor regions, matched nontumor lung and blood in non-small cell lung cancer. What the study reported, not specific to this receptor: Ubiquitous expanded tumor TCRs were found in blood more often at tumor resection than at routine follow-up. Confirming at a functional level the hypothesis that regional TCRs recognize regional mutations was considered to require additional single-cell paired TCR alpha and beta sequencing.

This clonotype was counted only a few times. Its antigen is not yet known. No base quality information exists; no much larger clone differs at one position. This beta chain is off target for a library built for alpha chains, so its abundance means little. From the cysteine up to the phenylalanine, the CDR3 has a length of 16 residues. The read is trimmed to its CDR3 DNA, 48 bases read in frame from base 1. The V end gives up 2 bases and the J end 2 bases, leaving 8 bases in the junction not matched to a gene. The germline V gene (reference sequence) gives CDR1 as SGHNT and CDR2 as YYREEE. The library was generated by 5' RACE. The sequencer listed for this sample is NextSeq 500. To allow correction of PCR and sequencing errors, the TCR library protocol tagged every TCR cDNA molecule with a unique molecular identifier. On the study's bioinformatics: Decombinator tools were used for TCR identification, UMI-based error correction and CDR3 extraction. TCRs above a frequency of 2 per 1,000, corresponding to the top 1% of the tumor frequency distribution, were defined as expanded. Renyi diversity was calculated using the R vegan package after each repertoire was subsampled 100 times to 5,000 TCRs. CDR3 similarity networks were built from amino acid triplet string-kernel similarity, connecting CDR3s with pairwise similarity above 0.82. The raw public reads went through TCRdb reprocessing: fastp at Q25, MiXCR clone calling, in-frame beta chains kept. Each entry is one CDR3 protein sequence, shown with its most common DNA and genes. In this record, the V and J calls reflect TCRdb's handling and not the investigators' own analysis. The sample contains under 800 distinct CDR3 sequences, about 19% of them found a single time. The leading ten clones occupy about 15% of the sample.

Interpreted using the paper, the time point label stands for: sample taken at primary tumor resection. Without any cell sorting, TCR sequencing was performed on whole RNA extracted either from tumor and nontumor lung tissue or from cryopreserved PBMC samples. Donors were under 95 patients with early-stage, untreated non-small cell lung cancer from the lung TRACERx cohort. Only patients with enough RNA available from two or more tumor regions were chosen for TCR sequencing. Rearrangement joined TRBV5-4 to TRBJ2-3, with TRBD1 identical over 7 junction bases. The TCR sequence derives from a male donor with early-stage non-small cell lung cancer. This specimen consisted of PBMCs, obtained at surgery. CDR3 loop: CASSFRLGTDTDTQYF. The DNA sequence is TGTGCCAGCAGCTTCCGCCTCGGGACAGACACAGATACGCAGTATTTT.